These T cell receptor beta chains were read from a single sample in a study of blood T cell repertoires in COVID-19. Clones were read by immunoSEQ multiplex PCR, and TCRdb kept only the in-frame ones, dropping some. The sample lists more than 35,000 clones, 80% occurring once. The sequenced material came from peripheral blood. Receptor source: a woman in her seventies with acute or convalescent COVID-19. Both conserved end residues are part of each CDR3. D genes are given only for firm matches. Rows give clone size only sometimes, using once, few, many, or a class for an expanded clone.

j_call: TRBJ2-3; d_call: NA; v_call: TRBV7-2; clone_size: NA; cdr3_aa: CASSPRDFTDTQYF; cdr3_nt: TGTGCCAGCAGCCCCCGGGACTTTACAGATACGCAGTATTTT
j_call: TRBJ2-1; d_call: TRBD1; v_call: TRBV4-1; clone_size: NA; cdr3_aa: CASSQDRGSSYNEQFF; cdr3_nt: TGCGCCAGCAGCCAGGACAGGGGGAGCTCCTACAATGAGCAGTTCTTC
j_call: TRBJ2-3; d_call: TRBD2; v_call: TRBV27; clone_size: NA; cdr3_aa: CASTIQTGTRLSDTQYF; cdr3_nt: TGTGCCAGCACGATTCAAACCGGGACTAGACTCTCAGATACGCAGTATTTT
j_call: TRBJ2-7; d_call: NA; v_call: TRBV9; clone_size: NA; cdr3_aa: CASSVGVGATYEQYF; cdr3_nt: TGTGCCAGCAGCGTAGGGGTGGGAGCCACCTACGAGCAGTACTTC
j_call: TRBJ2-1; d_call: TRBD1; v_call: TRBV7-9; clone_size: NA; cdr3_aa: CASSDRVGNNEQFF; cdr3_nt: TGTGCCAGCAGTGACAGGGTCGGGAACAATGAGCAGTTCTTC
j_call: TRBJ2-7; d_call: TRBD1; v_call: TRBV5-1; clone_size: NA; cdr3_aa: CASSPGTGASYEQYF; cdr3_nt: TGCGCCAGCAGCCCCGGGACAGGGGCGTCCTACGAGCAGTACTTC
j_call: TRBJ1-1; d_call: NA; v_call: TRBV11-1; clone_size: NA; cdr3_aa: CASSLGPEGTEAFF; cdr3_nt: TGTGCCAGCAGCCTCGGCCCCGAGGGCACTGAAGCTTTCTTT
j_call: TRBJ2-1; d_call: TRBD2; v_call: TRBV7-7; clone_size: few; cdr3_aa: CASSLGTSGAGEQFF; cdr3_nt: TGTGCCAGCAGCTTAGGGACTAGCGGGGCCGGTGAGCAGTTCTTC
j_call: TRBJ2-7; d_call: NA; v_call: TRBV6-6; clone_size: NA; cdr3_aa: CASINPSGASSYEQYF; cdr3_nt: TGTGCCAGCATTAACCCCTCTGGGGCCTCCTCCTACGAGCAGTACTTC
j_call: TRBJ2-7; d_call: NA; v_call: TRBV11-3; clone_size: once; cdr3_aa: CASSFAGTEQYF; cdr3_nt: TGTGCCAGCAGCTTCGCGGGGACCGAGCAGTACTTC
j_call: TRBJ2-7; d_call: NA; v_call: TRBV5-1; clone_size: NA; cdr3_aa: CASSVTGRSYEQYF; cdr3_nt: TGCGCCAGCAGCGTCACGGGGAGATCCTACGAGCAGTACTTC
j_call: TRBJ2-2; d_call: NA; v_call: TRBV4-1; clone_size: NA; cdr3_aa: CASSQEDLAATAGTGELFF; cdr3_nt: TGCGCCAGCAGCCAAGAAGACCTGGCGGCGACCGCGGGAACCGGGGAGCTGTTTTTT
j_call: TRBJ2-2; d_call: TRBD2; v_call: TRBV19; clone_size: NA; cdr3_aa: CATYPPSGSGTGELFF; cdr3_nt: TGTGCCACCTACCCCCCTAGCGGGAGTGGTACCGGGGAGCTGTTTTTT
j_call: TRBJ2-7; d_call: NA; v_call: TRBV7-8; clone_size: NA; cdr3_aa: CASSYGQHYEQYF; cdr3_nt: TGTGCCAGCAGCTACGGACAGCACTACGAGCAGTACTTC
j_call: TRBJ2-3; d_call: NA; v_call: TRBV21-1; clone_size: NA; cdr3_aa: CASSRSPSGGGDTQYF; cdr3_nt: TGTGCCAGCAGCCGCTCGCCTAGCGGGGGAGGAGATACGCAGTATTTT
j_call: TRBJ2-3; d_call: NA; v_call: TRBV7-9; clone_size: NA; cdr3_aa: CASSLLSGTTDTQYF; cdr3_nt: TGTGCCAGCAGCCTTTTGAGCGGAACCACAGATACGCAGTATTTT
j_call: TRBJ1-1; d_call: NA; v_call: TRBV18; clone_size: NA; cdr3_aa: CASIGRDTMNTEAFF; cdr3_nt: TGTGCCAGCATTGGGCGGGATACCATGAACACTGAAGCTTTCTTT
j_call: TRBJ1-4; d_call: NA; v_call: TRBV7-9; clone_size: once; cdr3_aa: CASSSPTVIETANEKLFF; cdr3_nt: TGTGCCAGCAGCAGTCCGACAGTTATAGAAACGGCTAATGAAAAACTGTTTTTT
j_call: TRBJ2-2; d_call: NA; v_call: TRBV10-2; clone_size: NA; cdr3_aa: CASSESGGTGELFF; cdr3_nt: TGCGCCAGCAGTGAGTCGGGGGGCACCGGGGAGCTGTTTTTT
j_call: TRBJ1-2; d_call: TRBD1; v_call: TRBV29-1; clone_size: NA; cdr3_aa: CSVESRTGSPGYTF; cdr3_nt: TGCAGCGTTGAAAGCCGGACAGGCTCCCCTGGCTACACCTTC
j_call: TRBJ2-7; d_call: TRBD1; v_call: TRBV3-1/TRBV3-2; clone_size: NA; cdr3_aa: CASSQAGQAFYEQYF; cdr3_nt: TGTGCCAGCAGTCAGGCCGGACAGGCGTTCTACGAGCAGTACTTC
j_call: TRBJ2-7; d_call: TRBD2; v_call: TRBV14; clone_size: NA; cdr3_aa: CASSHGAGFIRHEQYF; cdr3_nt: TGTGCCAGCAGCCATGGAGCGGGATTTATCCGCCACGAGCAGTACTTC
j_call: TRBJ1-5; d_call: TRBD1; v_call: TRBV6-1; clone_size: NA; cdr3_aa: CASSAGQGSLDQPQHF; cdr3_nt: TGTGCCAGCAGTGCAGGACAGGGATCCTTAGATCAGCCCCAGCATTTT
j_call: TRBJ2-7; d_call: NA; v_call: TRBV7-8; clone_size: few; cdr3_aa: CASSQLFDRYEQYF; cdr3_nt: TGTGCCAGCAGCCAGCTCTTCGACAGATACGAGCAGTACTTC
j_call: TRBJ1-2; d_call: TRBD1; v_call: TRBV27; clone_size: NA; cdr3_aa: CASSPTGLGGYGYTF; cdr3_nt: TGTGCCAGCAGCCCGACAGGGTTGGGAGGCTATGGCTACACCTTC
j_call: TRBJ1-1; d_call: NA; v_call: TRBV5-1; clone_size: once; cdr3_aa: CASSLSGMNTEAFF; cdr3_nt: TGCGCCAGCAGCTTGTCCGGGATGAACACTGAAGCTTTCTTT
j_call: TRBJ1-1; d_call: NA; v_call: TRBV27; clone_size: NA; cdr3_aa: CASSLARGTEAFF; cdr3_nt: TGTGCCAGCAGTTTAGCCCGGGGCACTGAAGCTTTCTTT
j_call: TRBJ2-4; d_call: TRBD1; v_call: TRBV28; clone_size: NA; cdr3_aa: CASLGQGAKNIQYF; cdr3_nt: TGTGCCAGCCTAGGACAGGGGGCCAAAAACATTCAGTACTTC
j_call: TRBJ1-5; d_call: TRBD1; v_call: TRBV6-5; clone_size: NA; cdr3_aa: CASRRGQDNQPQHF; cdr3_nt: TGTGCCAGCAGGCGGGGACAGGACAATCAGCCCCAGCATTTT
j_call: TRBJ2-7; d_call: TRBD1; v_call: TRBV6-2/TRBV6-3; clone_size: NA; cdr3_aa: CASSPQDRTYEQYF; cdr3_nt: TGTGCCAGCAGTCCCCAGGACAGGACCTACGAGCAGTACTTC
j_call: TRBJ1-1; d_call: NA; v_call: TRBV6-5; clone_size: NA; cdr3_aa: CASAPAKVRNTEAFF; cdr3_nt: TGTGCCAGCGCCCCCGCGAAAGTCCGGAACACTGAAGCTTTCTTT
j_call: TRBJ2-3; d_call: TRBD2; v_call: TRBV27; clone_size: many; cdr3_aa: CASSSSAGTDTQYF; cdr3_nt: TGTGCCAGCAGTTCATCAGCGGGGACAGATACGCAGTATTTT
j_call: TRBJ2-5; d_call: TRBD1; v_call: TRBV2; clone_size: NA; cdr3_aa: CASSGDSPPETQYF; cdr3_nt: TGTGCCAGCAGTGGGGACAGCCCTCCGGAGACCCAGTACTTC
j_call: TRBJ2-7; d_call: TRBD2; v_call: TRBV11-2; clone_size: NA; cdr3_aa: CASSWPRGGLSYEQYF; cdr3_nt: TGTGCCAGCAGCTGGCCCCGGGGGGGCCTTTCCTACGAGCAGTACTTC
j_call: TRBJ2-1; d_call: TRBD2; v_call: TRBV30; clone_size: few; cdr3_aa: CAWSKGLADNEQFF; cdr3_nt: TGTGCCTGGAGTAAGGGACTAGCGGACAATGAGCAGTTCTTC
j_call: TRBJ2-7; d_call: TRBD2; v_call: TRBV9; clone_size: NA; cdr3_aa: CASSVAEGRGEQYF; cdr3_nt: TGTGCCAGCAGCGTAGCGGAAGGGCGGGGGGAGCAGTACTTC
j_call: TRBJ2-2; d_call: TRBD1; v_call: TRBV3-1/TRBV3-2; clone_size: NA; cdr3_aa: CASSQGTGASGELFF; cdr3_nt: TGTGCCAGCAGCCAGGGCACAGGGGCGAGCGGGGAGCTGTTTTTT
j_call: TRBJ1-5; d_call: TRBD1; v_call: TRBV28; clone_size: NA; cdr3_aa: CASSLTGTGIFVDNQPQHF; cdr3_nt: TGTGCCAGCAGTTTGACCGGGACAGGGATTTTTGTGGACAATCAGCCCCAGCATTTT
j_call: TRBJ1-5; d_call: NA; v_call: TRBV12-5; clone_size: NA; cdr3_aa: CASTAIGNQPQHF; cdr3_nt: TGTGCTAGTACCGCCATAGGCAATCAGCCCCAGCATTTT
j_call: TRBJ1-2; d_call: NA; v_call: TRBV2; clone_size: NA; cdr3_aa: CASRETGVANYGYTF; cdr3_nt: TGTGCCAGCAGAGAAACAGGAGTAGCTAACTATGGCTACACCTTC
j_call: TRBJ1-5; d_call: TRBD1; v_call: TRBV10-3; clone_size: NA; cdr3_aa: CAATPGGIIQPQHF; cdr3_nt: TGTGCCGCCACTCCAGGGGGGATTATCCAGCCCCAGCATTTT
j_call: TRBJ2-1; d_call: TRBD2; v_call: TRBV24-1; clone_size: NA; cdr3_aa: CATSEPGLVDNEQFF; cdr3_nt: TGTGCCACCAGTGAACCGGGACTAGTTGACAATGAGCAGTTCTTC
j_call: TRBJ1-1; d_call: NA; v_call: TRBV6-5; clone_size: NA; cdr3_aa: CASIRTDFMNTEAFF; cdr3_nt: TGTGCCAGCATAAGGACAGACTTCATGAACACTGAAGCTTTCTTT
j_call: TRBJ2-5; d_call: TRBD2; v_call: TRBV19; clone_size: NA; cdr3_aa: CASSIPSGTGQETQYF; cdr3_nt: TGTGCCAGTAGTATCCCCAGCGGGACCGGTCAAGAGACCCAGTACTTC
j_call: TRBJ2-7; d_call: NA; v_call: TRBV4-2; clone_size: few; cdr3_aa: CASSQGGNSYEQYF; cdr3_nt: TGTGCCAGCAGCCAAGGGGGCAACTCCTACGAGCAGTACTTC
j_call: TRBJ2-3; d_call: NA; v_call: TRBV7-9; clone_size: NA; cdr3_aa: CASSSADTQYF; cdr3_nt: TGTGCCAGCTCTAGCGCTGATACGCAGTATTTT
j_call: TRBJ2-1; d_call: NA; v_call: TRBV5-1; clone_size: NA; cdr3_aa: CASSFVTGISYNEQFF; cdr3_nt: TGCGCCAGCAGCTTCGTAACAGGGATCTCCTACAATGAGCAGTTCTTC
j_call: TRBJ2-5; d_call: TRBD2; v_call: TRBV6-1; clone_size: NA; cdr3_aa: CASSEAWLAGVEGETQYF; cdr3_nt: TGTGCCAGCAGTGAAGCTTGGCTAGCGGGAGTCGAGGGGGAGACCCAGTACTTC